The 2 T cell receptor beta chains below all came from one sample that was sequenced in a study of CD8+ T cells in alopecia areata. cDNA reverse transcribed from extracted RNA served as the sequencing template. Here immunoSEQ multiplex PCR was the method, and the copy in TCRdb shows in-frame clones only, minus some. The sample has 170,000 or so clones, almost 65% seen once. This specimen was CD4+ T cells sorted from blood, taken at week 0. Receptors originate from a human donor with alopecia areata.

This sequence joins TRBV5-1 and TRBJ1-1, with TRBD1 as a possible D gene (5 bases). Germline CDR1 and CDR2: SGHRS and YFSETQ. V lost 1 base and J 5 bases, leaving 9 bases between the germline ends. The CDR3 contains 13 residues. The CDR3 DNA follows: TGCGCCAGCAGCTTGATAGGGGAGACTGAAGCTTTCTTT. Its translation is CASSLIGETEAFF.

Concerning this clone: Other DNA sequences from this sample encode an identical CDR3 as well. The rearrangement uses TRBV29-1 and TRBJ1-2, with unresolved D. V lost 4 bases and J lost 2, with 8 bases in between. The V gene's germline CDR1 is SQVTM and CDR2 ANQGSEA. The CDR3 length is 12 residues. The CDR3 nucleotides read TGCAGCGTTGTTAACACAAACTATGGCTACACCTTC. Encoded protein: CSVVNTNYGYTF.